Below, 7 T cell receptor beta chains from the same sample are listed, as sequenced in a study of T cell responses to AZD1222 COVID-19 vaccine (dated by TCRdb to the early 2020s). The label giving this sample's time point can be read as: baseline before first vaccination. The protocol used for the library was the immunoSEQ multiplex PCR assay. TCRdb re-hosts the immuneACCESS table, in-frame sequences only. Its copies lack some clones; in the studies checked, an unresolved V gene accounts for under half of them, and the cause for the rest is not known. In all, the sample holds tens of thousands of clones, and around nine tenths of those were seen once. The biggest ten clones account for approximately 5% of the sample. The specimen comprised peripheral blood, sampled on day 0 of AZD1222 vaccination. The receptors here all came from an adult in good health.

V and J are TRBV2 and TRBJ1-1, with 10 bases identical to TRBD1. There are 14 residues in the CDR3. CDR1 and CDR2 (germline): SNHLY, FYNNEI. The ends lost 4 bases at V and 5 bases at J; junction bases unmatched: 4. Here the CDR3 DNA reads TGTGCCAGCAGTGCGACAGGGGGCCAAACTGAAGCTTTCTTT. Translated, it gives CASSATGGQTEAFF.

The chain employs TRBV6-2 or TRBV6-3 and TRBJ1-1; tentatively, D is TRBD1 (6 bases). The V end lost 2 bases, the J end lost 6 bases, and 13 bases lay between the germline ends. Germline loops: CDR1 MNHEY, CDR2 SVGEGT. The CDR3 sequence is 14 residues long. This CDR3 reads CASSYRQGWAEAFF. CDR3 coding DNA: TGTGCCAGCAGTTACAGGCAGGGGTGGGCTGAAGCTTTCTTT.

V and J are TRBV15 and TRBJ1-1; 9 bases agree with TRBD1. The V segment lost 1 base and the J segment 2 bases; nucleotides outside the gene matches: 2. The germline V gene has CDR1 LNHNV and CDR2 YYDKDF (reference sequence). The CDR3 consists of 15 residues. Here the CDR3 DNA reads TGTGCCACCAGCAGAGCGGGACAGGGAAACACTGAAGCTTTCTTT. It encodes CATSRAGQGNTEAFF.

This clone has just a few counts. J is TRBJ2-2 and V is TRBV5-1; D ambiguous. Germline V gives CDR1 SGHRS, CDR2 YFSETQ. Trimming took 1 base from V and 1 from J, leaving 11 bases between them. The CDR3 consists of 16 residues. The CDR3 DNA reads TGCGCCAGCAGCTTGAATCGGTTCGGGAACACCGGGGAGCTGTTTTTT. Its translation is CASSLNRFGNTGELFF.

The gene calls are TRBV3-1 (or the pseudogene TRBV3-2) and TRBJ2-1; TRBD2 matches 11 bases. The CDR3 runs 19 residues. Germline CDR1 LGHDT, CDR2 YNNKEL (reference sequence). V lost 2 bases, J lost 4 bases, and 13 bases stayed unmatched. The CDR3 DNA reads TGTGCCAGCAGCCAATTCTATGGGACTAGCGGAAACCGATACAATGAGCAGTTCTTC. This encodes CASSQFYGTSGNRYNEQFF.

The J gene is TRBJ2-3, the V gene TRBV3-1 (or the pseudogene TRBV3-2); 12 bases align to TRBD1. Trimming cost V 1 base and J 5 bases; bases outside gene matches: 4. From germline, CDR1 is LGHDT and CDR2 YNNKEL (reference sequence). The CDR3 runs 16 residues. CDR3 DNA sequence: TGTGCCAGCAGCCAAGGGGGACAGGGGGCAGGAGATACGCAGTATTTT. Protein product: CASSQGGQGAGDTQYF.

The chain links TRBV28 to TRBJ1-2, with TRBD1 identical over 10 bases. V shed 5 bases, J shed 4 bases, and the junction held 10 bases outside the gene matches. The CDR3 contains 16 residues. CDR1 is MDHEN, CDR2 SYDVKM, per germline. The CDR3 region has the DNA TGTGCCAGCAGTCCGCTCGACAGGGGGCGAAGCTATGGCTACACCTTC. Translating gives CASSPLDRGRSYGYTF.